This TCR beta chain was sequenced in a study of T and B cells in COVID-19 patients. The wider study: COVID-19 patients gave peripheral blood either during active infection or after recovery. Of 20 to 25 active-infection patients, approximately twelve were critically ill with mechanical ventilation or extracorporeal membrane oxygenation. General observations from the study: Patients with COVID-19 reportedly showed strongly skewed T cell receptor beta variable and joining gene usage. Sorted SARS-CoV-2-responsive or tetramer+ T cells and CD4+, regulatory and CD8+ subsets were not yet sequenced.

The germline gives CDR1 LNHDA, CDR2 SQIVND (reference sequence). This CDR3 comprises 12 residues. Trimming removed 6 bases at V and 0 bases at J, with 4 bases between. By share of the sample, this clonotype is large. No antigen is known for it. Blood genomic DNA input for TRB amplification was about 250-550 ng. TRB rearrangements were amplified by multiplex PCR with BIOMED2 TRB-A/B primers. In TCRdb, the multiplex PCR reads were re-called with MiXCR into one record per CDR3 protein. The table records around 5,200 distinct CDR3 sequences, 25% to 30% of them present only once. Sequencing was carried out using blood. The origin of this receptor is a human donor with active COVID-19. The V call is TRBV19, the J call TRBJ2-3; D not certain. The CDR3 nucleotides read TGTGCCAGTAGCGAGAGCACAGATACGCAGTATTTT. This encodes CASSESTDTQYF.